This entry lists 14 T cell receptor beta chains sequenced from one sample in a study of regulatory T cells in long-lasting Graves disease. CDR3-region Arm-PCR and iRepertoire HTBI primers produced the TCR beta libraries. TCRdb ran MiXCR on the multiplex PCR reads and lists one entry per CDR3 protein. Of a few hundred thousand distinct CDR3 sequences listed, roughly 24% are singletons. Documented time point: persistent/refractory GD, antithyroid drugs over 5 years with positive TRAb. The authors made the TCR library using RNA they extracted from PBMCs. Sequenced here: peripheral blood mononuclear cells (PBMCs), sampled when the disease was refractory, from a patient treated with antithyroid drugs. All receptors come from a woman aged 40-49 years with Graves disease.

This clonotype was observed at least ten times. The CDR3 region has the DNA TGTGCCACCAGATTGACATTTGTGGAGACCCAGTACTTC. Translation gives CATRLTFVETQYF. J is TRBJ2-5 and V is TRBV15; D remains ambiguous. This CDR3 is 13 amino acids long. V dropped 6 bases and J dropped 5 bases, with 13 bases sitting between them. The germline V gene has CDR1 LNHNV and CDR2 YYDKDF (reference sequence).

This clonotype was observed at least ten times. The chain combines TRBV24-1 with TRBJ2-2, with a possible D match to TRBD1 (6 bases). Per germline, CDR1 KGHDR and CDR2 SFDVKD. The CDR3 spans 14 residues. V was clipped by 4 bases and J by 6 bases, with 11 bases between them. CDR3: CATSDLGQSGELFF. The CDR3 nucleotides are TGTGCCACCAGTGACCTAGGACAGTCCGGGGAGCTGTTTTTT.

The chain has TRBV19 and TRBJ1-5, with D perhaps TRBD1 (5 bases). Germline values: CDR1 LNHDA, CDR2 SQIVND (reference sequence). V was shortened by 5 bases and J by 0 bases, with 11 bases between the two germline ends. The CDR3 runs 15 residues. In DNA form, the CDR3 reads TGTGCCAGTAGTTTTAAGACAGATAGCAATCAGCCCCAGCATTTT. As protein: CASSFKTDSNQPQHF.

In this sample, this clonotype turned up many times. V usage is TRBV5-6 and J usage is TRBJ2-5, with 7 nucleotides matching TRBD1. Germline CDR1 and CDR2: SGHDT and YYEEEE. The CDR3 has 13 amino acids. The ends lost 2 bases at V and 5 bases at J; junction bases unmatched: 3. The DNA for the CDR3 is TGTGCCAGCAGCTTCTACAGGGGTGAGACCCAGTACTTC. Its protein product is CASSFYRGETQYF.

This clonotype was recorded at least ten times. V and J are TRBV19 and TRBJ2-5, with TRBD2 identical over 16 bases. The CDR3 is 17 amino acids. The germline V gene has CDR1 LNHDA and CDR2 SQIVND (reference sequence). J lost 2 bases, V lost 7 bases, and 7 bases had no gene match. CDR3 sequence: CASNTGLAGGTQETQYF. The DNA of the CDR3 is TGTGCCAGTAATACGGGACTAGCGGGAGGGACTCAAGAGACCCAGTACTTC. The full variable domain, with the rest looked up from reference TRBV19 and TRBJ2-5, is DGGITQSPKYLFRKEGQNVTLSCEQNLNHDAMYWYRQDPGQGLRLIYYSQIVNDFQKGDIAEGYSVSREKKESFPLTVTSAQKNPTAFYLCASNTGLAGGTQETQYFGPGTRLLVL.

Turning to this clonotype: The CDR3 end shows no conserved phenylalanine or tryptophan, and so a read error is likely. The chain has TRBV28 and TRBJ1-5, with D perhaps TRBD1 (5 bases). Germline CDR1 MDHEN, CDR2 SYDVKM. The CDR3 length is 16 residues. Deletions cut 6 bases from V and 0 bases from J, with 15 bases between. CDR3 DNA: TGTGCCAGCAGCCCGGGGCCGGGATATAGCAATCAGCCCCAGCATTCT. Translation gives CASSPGPGYSNQPQHS.

This clonotype showed up many times. V is TRBV11-2 and J is TRBJ2-7, with 13 bases matching TRBD2. Trimming cost V 5 bases and J 0 bases; bases outside gene matches: 7. Germline V gene sequence: CDR1 SGHAT, CDR2 FQNNGV. The CDR3 consists of 17 residues. The CDR3 sequence: CASSLGLAGSGSYEQYF. CDR3 nucleotide sequence: TGTGCCAGCAGCCTGGGACTAGCGGGATCAGGCTCCTACGAGCAGTACTTC.

This clonotype has a count of ten or more. The rearrangement joins TRBV29-1 to TRBJ1-5; 9 bases map to TRBD1. CDR1 SQVTM and CDR2 ANQGSEA come from the germline V gene. With 6 bases clipped from V and 6 bases from J, the junction kept 6 bases outside the gene matches. There are 13 residues in the CDR3. The CDR3 DNA reads TGCAGCGTGCTTACAGGGGGCGGTCAGCCCCAGCATTTT. Translation gives CSVLTGGGQPQHF. Supplemented by reference TRBV29-1 and TRBJ1-5, the full variable domain reads SAVISQKPSRDICQRGTSLTIQCQVDSQVTMMFWYRQQPGQSLTLIATANQGSEATYESGFVIDKFPISRPNLTFSTLTVSNMSPEDSSIYLCSVLTGGGQPQHFGDGTRLSIL.

This clonotype has ten or more counts. This chain uses TRBV6-1 with TRBJ2-2; 7 bases match TRBD2. The ends lost 6 bases at V and 5 bases at J; junction bases unmatched: 15. From germline, CDR1 is MNHNS and CDR2 SASEGT. The CDR3 sequence is 17 residues long. Written as DNA, the CDR3 is TGTGCCAGCAGATCATTCCGTAGGACTAGAGGTACCGGGGAGCTGTTTTTT. Translating gives CASRSFRRTRGTGELFF.

At least ten counts were recorded for this clonotype. The chain links TRBV12-3 or TRBV12-4 to TRBJ1-5; D is ambiguous. V lost 7 bases to trimming and J lost 7 bases, with 11 bases between them. The CDR3 extends over 12 amino acids. As DNA, the CDR3 is TGTGCCAGCAAGGAGTCGGGCCAGCCCCAGCATTTT. Its translation is CASKESGQPQHF.

The gene calls are TRBV7-9 and TRBJ2-4; 11 bases align to TRBD2. Germline V gene data show CDR1 as SEHNR and CDR2 as FQNEAQ (reference sequence). The CDR3 consists of 16 residues. Trimming took 3 bases from V and 6 from J; bases not matched to a gene: 7. The CDR3 is CASSFKIAGGGNIQYF. In DNA, the CDR3 is TGTGCCAGCAGCTTCAAAATAGCGGGAGGGGGAAACATTCAGTACTTC. Supplemented by reference TRBV7-9 and TRBJ2-4, the full variable domain reads DTGVSQNPRHKITKRGQNVTFRCDPISEHNRLYWYRQTLGQGPEFLTYFQNEAQLEKSRLLSDRFSAERPKGSFSTLEIQRTEQGDSAMYLCASSFKIAGGGNIQYFGAGTRLSVL.

This clonotype was seen just once. The V and J genes are TRBV7-9 and TRBJ2-5, with D possibly being TRBD2 (7 bases). V gave up 3 bases and J gave up 7 bases, with 18 bases separating them. There are 15 residues in the CDR3. The germline V gene has CDR1 SEHNR and CDR2 FQNEAQ (reference sequence). The DNA of the CDR3 is TGTGCCAGCAGCTTCCCCGCGGGGGCACCGGGGACCCAGTACTTC. Translated, it gives CASSFPAGAPGTQYF.

This sequence joins TRBV3-1 and TRBJ1-5; TRBD1 is a possible D gene (5 bases). The V gene lost 4 bases and the J gene lost 6 bases, with 16 bases spanning the gap. This CDR3 is 15 amino acids long. Germline CDR1 is LGHDT and CDR2 is YNNKEL (reference sequence). The CDR3 protein is CASSPLAGIGQPQHF. CDR3 sequence (DNA): TGTGCCAGCAGCCCCTTGGCAGGGATTGGTCAGCCCCAGCATTTT.

This clonotype has only a few counts. The chain uses TRBV7-9 and TRBJ2-2; 15 bases are a match to TRBD2. J lost 2 bases, V lost 4 bases, and 2 bases had no gene match. Germline V gives CDR1 SEHNR, CDR2 FQNEAQ (reference sequence). The CDR3 runs 17 residues. The CDR3 DNA reads TGTGCCAGCAGCTCGGGACTAGCGGGAGGTAACACCGGGGAGCTGTTTTTT. It specifies CASSSGLAGGNTGELFF.